The following is a T cell receptor (beta chain) sequence with its context. This entry belongs to a study of blood T cell repertoires in COVID-19. Whole-study context: Sites in the United States, Italy and Spain provided acute and convalescent COVID-19 samples. T cells, B-cell-depleted T cells, or PBMCs provided the cDNA or gDNA that served as material.

The CDR3 totals 14 residues. Deletions cut 4 bases from V and 2 bases from J, with 9 bases between. Germline V lookup: CDR1 WSHSY, CDR2 SAAADI. Per the original data handling: Estimation of nucleated cell counts relied on the amplification of reference gene primers. Generated by immunoSEQ multiplex PCR, the TCRdb table keeps only in-frame clones and is missing some. That table gives V, J and clone size, and the DNA gave D and trimming. The table shows around 200,000 clones, with approximately 83% occurring only once. This clonotype was obtained from a human donor with acute or convalescent COVID-19. The donor label of this sample is uncertain. What was sequenced was peripheral blood. This chain uses TRBV10-2 with TRBJ1-3; D not resolved. The CDR3 DNA reads as TGCGCCAGCAGTGGGTCAGCTACTGGAAACACCATATATTTT. It specifies CASSGSATGNTIYF.